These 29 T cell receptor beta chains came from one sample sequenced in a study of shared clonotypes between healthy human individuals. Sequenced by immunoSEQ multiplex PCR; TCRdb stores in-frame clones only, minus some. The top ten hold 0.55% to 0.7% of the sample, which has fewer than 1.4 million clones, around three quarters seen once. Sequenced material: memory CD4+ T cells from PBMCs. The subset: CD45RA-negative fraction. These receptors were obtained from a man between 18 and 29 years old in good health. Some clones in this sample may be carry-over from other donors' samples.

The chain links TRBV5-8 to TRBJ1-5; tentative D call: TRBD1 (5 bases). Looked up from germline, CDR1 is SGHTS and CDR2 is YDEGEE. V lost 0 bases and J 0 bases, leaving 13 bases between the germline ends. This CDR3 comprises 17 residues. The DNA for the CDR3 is TGTGCCAGCAGCTTGGCGGGACGGACTCTTAGCAATCAGCCCCAGCATTTT. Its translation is CASSLAGRTLSNQPQHF.

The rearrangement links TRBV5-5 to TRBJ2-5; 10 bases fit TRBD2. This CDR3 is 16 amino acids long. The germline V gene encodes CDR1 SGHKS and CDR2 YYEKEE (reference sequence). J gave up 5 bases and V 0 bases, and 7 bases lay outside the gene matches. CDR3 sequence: CASSLGVAGGLETQYF. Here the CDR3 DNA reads TGTGCCAGCAGCTTGGGGGTAGCGGGAGGTCTTGAGACCCAGTACTTC.

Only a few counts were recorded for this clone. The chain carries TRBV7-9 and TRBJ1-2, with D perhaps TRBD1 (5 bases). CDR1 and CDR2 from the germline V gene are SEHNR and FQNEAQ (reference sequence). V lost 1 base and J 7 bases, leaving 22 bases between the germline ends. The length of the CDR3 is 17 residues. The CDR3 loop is CASSLEVPRRGTGGYTF. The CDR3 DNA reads TGTGCCAGCAGCTTAGAGGTCCCTCGCCGGGGGACTGGTGGCTACACCTTC. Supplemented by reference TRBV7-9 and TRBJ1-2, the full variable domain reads DTGVSQNPRHKITKRGQNVTFRCDPISEHNRLYWYRQTLGQGPEFLTYFQNEAQLEKSRLLSDRFSAERPKGSFSTLEIQRTEQGDSAMYLCASSLEVPRRGTGGYTFGSGTRLTVV.

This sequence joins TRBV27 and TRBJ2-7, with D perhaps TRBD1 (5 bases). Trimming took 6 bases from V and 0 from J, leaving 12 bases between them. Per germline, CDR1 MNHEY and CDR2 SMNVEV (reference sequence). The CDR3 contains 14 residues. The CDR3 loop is CASSWGGDSYEQYF. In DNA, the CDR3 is TGTGCCAGCAGCTGGGGCGGAGACTCCTACGAGCAGTACTTC.

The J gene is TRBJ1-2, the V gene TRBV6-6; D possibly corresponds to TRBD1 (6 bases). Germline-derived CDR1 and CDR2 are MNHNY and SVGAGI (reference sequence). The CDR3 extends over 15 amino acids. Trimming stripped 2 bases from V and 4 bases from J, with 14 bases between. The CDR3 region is CASSYEGDPSYGYTF. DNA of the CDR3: TGTGCCAGCAGTTACGAGGGGGATCCTAGCTATGGCTACACCTTC.

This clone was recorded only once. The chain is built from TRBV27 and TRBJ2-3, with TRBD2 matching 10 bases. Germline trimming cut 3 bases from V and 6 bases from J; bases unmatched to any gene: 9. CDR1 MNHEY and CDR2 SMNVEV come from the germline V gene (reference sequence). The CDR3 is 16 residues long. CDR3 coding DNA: TGTGCCAGCAGTTTTGATAGCGGGAGGTCCCCCGATACGCAGTATTTT. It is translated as CASSFDSGRSPDTQYF.

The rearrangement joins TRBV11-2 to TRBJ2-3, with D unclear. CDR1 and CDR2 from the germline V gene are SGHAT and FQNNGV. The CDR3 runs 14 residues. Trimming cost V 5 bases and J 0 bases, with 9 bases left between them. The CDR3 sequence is CASSPPWSTDTQYF. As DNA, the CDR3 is TGTGCCAGCAGCCCGCCCTGGAGCACAGATACGCAGTATTTT. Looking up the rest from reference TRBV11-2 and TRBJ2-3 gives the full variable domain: EAGVAQSPRYKIIEKRQSVAFWCNPISGHATLYWYQQILGQGPKLLIQFQNNGVVDDSQLPKDRFSAERLKGVDSTLKIQPAKLEDSAVYLCASSPPWSTDTQYFGPGTRLTVL.

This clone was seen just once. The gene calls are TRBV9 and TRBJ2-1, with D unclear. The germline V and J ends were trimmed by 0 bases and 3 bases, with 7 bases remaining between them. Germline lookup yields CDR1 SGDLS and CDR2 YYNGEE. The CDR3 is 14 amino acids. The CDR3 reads CASSVDRRYNEQFF. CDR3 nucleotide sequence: TGTGCCAGCAGCGTAGATAGACGCTACAATGAGCAGTTCTTC.

This CDR3 reads CASSPSGTSGRGYNEQFF. CDR3 nucleotides: TGTGCCAGCTCACCGTCCGGGACTAGCGGGAGAGGGTACAATGAGCAGTTCTTC. V gene TRBV18 combines with J gene TRBJ2-1; 14 nucleotides line up with TRBD2. Germline CDR1 reads KGHSH; CDR2 reads LQKENI. With V trimmed by 3 bases and J by 4 bases, 8 bases remained unmatched. The CDR3 runs to 18 residues.

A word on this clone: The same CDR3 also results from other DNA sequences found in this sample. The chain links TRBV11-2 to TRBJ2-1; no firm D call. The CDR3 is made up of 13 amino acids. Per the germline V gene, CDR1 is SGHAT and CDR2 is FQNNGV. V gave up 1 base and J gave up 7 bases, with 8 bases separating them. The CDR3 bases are TGTGCCAGCAGCTTAGGACGGTTGAATGAGCAGTTCTTC. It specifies CASSLGRLNEQFF. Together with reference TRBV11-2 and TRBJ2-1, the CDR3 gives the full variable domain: EAGVAQSPRYKIIEKRQSVAFWCNPISGHATLYWYQQILGQGPKLLIQFQNNGVVDDSQLPKDRFSAERLKGVDSTLKIQPAKLEDSAVYLCASSLGRLNEQFFGPGTRLTVL.

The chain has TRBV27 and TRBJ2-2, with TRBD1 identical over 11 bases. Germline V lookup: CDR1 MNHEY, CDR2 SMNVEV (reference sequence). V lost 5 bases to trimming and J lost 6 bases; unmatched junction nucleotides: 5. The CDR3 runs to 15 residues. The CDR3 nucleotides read TGTGCCAGCAGTGACCAGGGACAGGGGGCCGGGGAGCTGTTTTTT. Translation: CASSDQGQGAGELFF.

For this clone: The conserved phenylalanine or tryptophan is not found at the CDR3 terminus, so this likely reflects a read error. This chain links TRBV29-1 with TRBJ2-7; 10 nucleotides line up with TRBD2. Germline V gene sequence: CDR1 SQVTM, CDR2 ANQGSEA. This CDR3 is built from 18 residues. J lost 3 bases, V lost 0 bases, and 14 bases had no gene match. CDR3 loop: CSVEDLASGSTVSYEQYL. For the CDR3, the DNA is TGCAGCGTTGAAGATCTAGCTAGCGGGAGCACCGTGAGCTACGAGCAGTACCTC.

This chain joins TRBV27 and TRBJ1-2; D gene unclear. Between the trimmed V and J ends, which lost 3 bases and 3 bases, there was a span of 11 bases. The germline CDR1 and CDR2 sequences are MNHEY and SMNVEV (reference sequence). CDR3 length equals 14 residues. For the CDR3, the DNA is TGTGCCAGCAGTTTGGGTGCAGGCCACTATGGCTACACCTTC. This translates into CASSLGAGHYGYTF.

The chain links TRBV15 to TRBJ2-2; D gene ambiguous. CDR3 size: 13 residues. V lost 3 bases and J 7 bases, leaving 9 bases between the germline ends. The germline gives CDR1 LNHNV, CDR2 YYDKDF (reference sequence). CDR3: CATSRVLGGELFF. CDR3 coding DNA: TGTGCCACCAGCAGGGTGCTGGGCGGGGAGCTGTTTTTT.

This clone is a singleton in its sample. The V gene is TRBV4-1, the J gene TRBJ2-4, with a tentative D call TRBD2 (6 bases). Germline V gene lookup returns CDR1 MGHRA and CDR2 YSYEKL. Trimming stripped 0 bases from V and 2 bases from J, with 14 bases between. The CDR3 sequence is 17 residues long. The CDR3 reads CASSQDRGGMTKNIQYF. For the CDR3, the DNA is TGCGCCAGCAGCCAAGATCGTGGCGGGATGACCAAAAACATTCAGTACTTC.

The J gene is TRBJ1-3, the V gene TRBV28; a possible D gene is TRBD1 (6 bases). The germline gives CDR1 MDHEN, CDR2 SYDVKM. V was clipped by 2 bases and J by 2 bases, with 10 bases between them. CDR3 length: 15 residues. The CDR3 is CASSLVGAAGNTIYF. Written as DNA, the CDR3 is TGTGCCAGCAGTTTAGTGGGGGCCGCTGGAAACACCATATATTTT.

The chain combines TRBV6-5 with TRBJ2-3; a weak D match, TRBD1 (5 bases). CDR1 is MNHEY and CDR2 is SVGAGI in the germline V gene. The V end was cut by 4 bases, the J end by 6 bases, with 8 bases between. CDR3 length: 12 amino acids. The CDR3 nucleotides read TGTGCCAGCAGTTCCCCAGGGGATACGCAGTATTTT. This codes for CASSSPGDTQYF.

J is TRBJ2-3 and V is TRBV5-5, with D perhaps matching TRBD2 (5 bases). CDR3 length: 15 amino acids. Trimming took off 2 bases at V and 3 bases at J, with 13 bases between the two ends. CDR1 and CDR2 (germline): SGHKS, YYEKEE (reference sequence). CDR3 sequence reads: CASSFGRGLTDTQYF. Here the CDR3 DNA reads TGTGCCAGCAGCTTTGGAAGAGGGCTAACAGATACGCAGTATTTT.

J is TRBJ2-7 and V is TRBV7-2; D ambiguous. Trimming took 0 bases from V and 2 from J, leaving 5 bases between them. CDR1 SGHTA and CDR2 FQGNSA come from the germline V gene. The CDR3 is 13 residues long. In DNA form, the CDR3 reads TGTGCCAGCAGCTTAGCGGTAGCCTACGAGCAGTACTTC. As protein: CASSLAVAYEQYF.

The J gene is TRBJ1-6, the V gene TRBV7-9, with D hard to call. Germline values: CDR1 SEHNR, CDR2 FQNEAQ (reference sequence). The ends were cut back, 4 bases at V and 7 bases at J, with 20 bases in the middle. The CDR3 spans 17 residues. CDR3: CASSSGLIGIPNSPLHF. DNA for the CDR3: TGTGCCAGCAGCTCAGGATTAATCGGAATTCCAAATTCACCCCTCCACTTT.

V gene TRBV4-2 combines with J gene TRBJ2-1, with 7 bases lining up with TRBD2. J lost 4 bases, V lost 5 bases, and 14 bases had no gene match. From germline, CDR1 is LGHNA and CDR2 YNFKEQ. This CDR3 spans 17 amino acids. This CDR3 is CASSKGIASGDYNEQFF. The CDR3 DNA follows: TGTGCCAGCAGCAAGGGGATTGCCAGCGGGGATTACAATGAGCAGTTCTTC.

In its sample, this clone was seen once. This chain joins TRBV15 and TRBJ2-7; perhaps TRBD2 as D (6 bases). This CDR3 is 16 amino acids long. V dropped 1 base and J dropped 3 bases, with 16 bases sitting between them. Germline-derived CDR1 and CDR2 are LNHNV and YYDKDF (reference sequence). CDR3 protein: CATSRVSGGQGYEQYF. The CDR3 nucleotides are TGTGCCACCAGCAGAGTTTCCGGGGGTCAGGGCTACGAGCAGTACTTC. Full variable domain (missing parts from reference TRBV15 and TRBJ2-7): DAMVIQNPRYQVTQFGKPVTLSCSQTLNHNVMYWYQQKSSQAPKLLFHYYDKDFNNEADTPDNFQSRRPNTSFCFLDIRSPGLGDTAMYLCATSRVSGGQGYEQYFGPGTRLTVT.

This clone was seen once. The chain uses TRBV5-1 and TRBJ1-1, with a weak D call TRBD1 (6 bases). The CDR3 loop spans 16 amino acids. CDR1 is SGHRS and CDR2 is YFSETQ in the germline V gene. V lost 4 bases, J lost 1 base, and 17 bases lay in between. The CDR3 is CASSHGTLGGNTEAFF. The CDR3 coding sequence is TGCGCCAGCAGCCACGGGACGTTAGGGGGGAACACTGAAGCTTTCTTT.

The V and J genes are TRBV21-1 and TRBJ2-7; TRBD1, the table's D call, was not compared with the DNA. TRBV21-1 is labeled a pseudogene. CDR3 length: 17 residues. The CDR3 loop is CASSTPKGQGSSYEQYF. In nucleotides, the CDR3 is TGTGCCAGCAGCACACCGAAGGGACAGGGGTCCTCCTACGAGCAGTACTTC.

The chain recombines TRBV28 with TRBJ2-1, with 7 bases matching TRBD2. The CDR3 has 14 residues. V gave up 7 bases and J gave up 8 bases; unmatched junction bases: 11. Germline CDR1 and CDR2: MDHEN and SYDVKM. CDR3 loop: CASTPRGRAHEQFF. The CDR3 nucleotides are TGTGCCAGCACCCCTCGGGGGAGGGCCCATGAGCAGTTCTTC.

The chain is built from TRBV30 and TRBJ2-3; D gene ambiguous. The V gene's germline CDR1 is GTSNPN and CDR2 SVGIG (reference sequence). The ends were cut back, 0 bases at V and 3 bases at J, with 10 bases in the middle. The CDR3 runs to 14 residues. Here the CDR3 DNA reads TGTGCCTGGAGTGTCGGGCAGGTGACAGATACGCAGTATTTT. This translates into CAWSVGQVTDTQYF.

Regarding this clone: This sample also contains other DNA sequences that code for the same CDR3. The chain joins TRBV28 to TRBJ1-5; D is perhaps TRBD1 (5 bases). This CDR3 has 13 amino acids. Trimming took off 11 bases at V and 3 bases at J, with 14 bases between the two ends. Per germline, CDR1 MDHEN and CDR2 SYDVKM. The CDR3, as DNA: TGTGCCTCCGGGCGGGGGGACAATCAGCCCCAGCATTTT. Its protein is CASGRGDNQPQHF.

The CDR3 is CASRKWTSGETQYF. The DNA of the CDR3 is TGTGCCAGCCGAAAGTGGACTAGCGGGGAGACCCAGTACTTC. The chain has TRBV28 and TRBJ2-5; 11 bases agree with TRBD2. Germline V gene sequence: CDR1 MDHEN, CDR2 SYDVKM. The CDR3 is 14 residues long. Germline trimming cut 8 bases from V and 5 bases from J; bases unmatched to any gene: 7.

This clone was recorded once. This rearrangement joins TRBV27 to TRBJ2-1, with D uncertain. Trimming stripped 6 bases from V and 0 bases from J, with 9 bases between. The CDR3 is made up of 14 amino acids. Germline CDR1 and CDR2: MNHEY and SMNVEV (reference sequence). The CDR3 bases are TGTGCCAGCAGCCTCCTCAGCTCCTACAATGAGCAGTTCTTC. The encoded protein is CASSLLSSYNEQFF.